The next 29 T cell receptor beta chains were all read from a single sample in a study of regulatory T cells in long-lasting Graves disease. In building TCR beta libraries, iRepertoire HTBI primers were used together with Arm-PCR of CDR3 regions. MiXCR was run by TCRdb on the multiplex PCR reads, yielding one entry per CDR3 protein. The data show a few hundred thousand distinct CDR3 sequences, 14% to 15% seen once. Noted time point: newly diagnosed GD, antithyroid drugs for less than 3 months. Scientists built the TCR library using RNA that was extracted from PBMCs. Separately, the same data were catalogued under a study of T cells in Graves' hyperthyroidism and ophthalmopathy.

This specimen was peripheral blood mononuclear cells (PBMCs), taken at new diagnosis, from a patient treated with antithyroid drugs. These receptors all stem from a woman aged 35 to 49 with Graves disease.

Ten or more counts support this clonotype. The chain couples TRBV29-1 to TRBJ2-4, with 8 bases lining up with TRBD1. Unmatched junction bases numbered 10, after V lost 7 bases and J lost 2 bases. CDR1 SQVTM and CDR2 ANQGSEA come from the germline V gene. The CDR3 contains 15 residues. The CDR3 coding sequence is TGCAGCGCCGGAGGACAGGGTGGAACCAAAAACATTCAGTACTTC. This translates into CSAGGQGGTKNIQYF.

A few counts support this clonotype. The V and J genes are TRBV5-1 and TRBJ1-2; D gene ambiguous. Trimming shortened V by 4 bases and J by 6 bases, and 10 bases separated the two germline ends. Germline CDR1 and CDR2: SGHRS and YFSETQ. The CDR3 length is 12 residues. CDR3 amino acids: CASSGTEDGYTF. In DNA form, the CDR3 reads TGCGCCAGCAGCGGTACAGAAGATGGCTACACCTTC. Looking up the rest from reference TRBV5-1 and TRBJ1-2 gives the full variable domain: KAGVTQTPRYLIKTRGQQVTLSCSPISGHRSVSWYQQTPGQGLQFLFEYFSETQRNKGNFPGRFSGRQFSNSRSEMNVSTLELGDSALYLCASSGTEDGYTFGSGTRLTVV.

A note on this clonotype: Just one base apart from a much larger clone, this may be a read error. This chain links TRBV6-2 or TRBV6-3 with TRBJ1-1; tentative D call: TRBD1 (5 bases). The length of the CDR3 is 15 residues. Germline CDR1 MNHEY, CDR2 SVGEGT. The CDR3 sequence: CAGSYSFQGNTEAFF. The DNA for the CDR3 is TGTGCCGGCAGTTACTCATTCCAGGGGAACACTGAAGCTTTCTTT.

This clonotype came up many times. V gene TRBV11-2 combines with J gene TRBJ2-7; D call uncertain. V was trimmed by 5 bases and J by 2 bases, leaving 16 bases between them. CDR1 and CDR2 (germline): SGHAT, FQNNGV. This CDR3 is built from 15 residues. This chain's CDR3 is CASSPTAGHAYEQYF. CDR3 DNA sequence: TGTGCCAGCAGCCCCACTGCAGGTCATGCCTACGAGCAGTACTTC.

Remarks on this clonotype: A junction boundary mismatches the germline segment, possibly from a read error. The CDR3 protein is CASSYGINEKLFF. The CDR3 DNA reads as TGTGCCAGCAGTTATGGGATTAATGAAAAATTGTTTTTT. The rearrangement uses TRBV6-2 or TRBV6-3 and TRBJ1-4; no clear D gene. Germline values: CDR1 MNHEY, CDR2 SVGEGT. The CDR3 runs to 13 residues.

This clonotype was recorded at least ten times. The gene calls are TRBV7-8 and TRBJ1-2; 9 bases match TRBD1. Germline V gene sequence: CDR1 SGHVS, CDR2 FQNEAQ. The junction had 4 bases not matched to a gene; V was cut back by 3 bases and J by 2 bases. The CDR3 length is 15 residues. DNA for the CDR3: TGTGCCAGCAGCTTGGGACAGGGACTGAACTATGGCTACACCTTC. Amino acid sequence: CASSLGQGLNYGYTF. Full variable domain (missing parts from reference TRBV7-8 and TRBJ1-2): GAGVSQSPRYKVAKRGQDVALRCDPISGHVSLFWYQQALGQGPEFLTYFQNEAQLDKSGLPSDRFFAERPEGSVSTLKIQRTQQEDSAVYLCASSLGQGLNYGYTFGSGTRLTVV.

The table lists this clonotype with a few counts. This chain joins TRBV20-1 and TRBJ2-2, with D maybe TRBD2 (5 bases). Germline V lookup: CDR1 DFQATT, CDR2 SNEGSKA (reference sequence). The CDR3 has 15 amino acids. Trimming removed 6 bases at V and 0 bases at J, with 14 bases between. In DNA, the CDR3 is TGCAGTGCCGCCCCGGGGTTAGCGAACACCGGGGAGCTGTTTTTT. This sequence encodes CSAAPGLANTGELFF.

The table lists this clonotype with many counts. The gene calls are TRBV7-9 and TRBJ1-5; D is ambiguous. The CDR3 spans 13 residues. CDR1 and CDR2 from the germline V gene are SEHNR and FQNEAQ (reference sequence). Trimming pared 1 base from V and 5 bases from J, leaving 6 bases between. The CDR3 protein is CASSLGGDQPQHF. DNA for the CDR3: TGTGCCAGCAGCTTAGGCGGGGATCAGCCCCAGCATTTT.

This clonotype has ten or more counts. The chain links TRBV18 to TRBJ1-2; 12 positions match TRBD1. V was pared by 3 bases and J by 5 bases, with 4 bases of the junction left unmatched. Germline loops: CDR1 KGHSH, CDR2 LQKENI. CDR3 length: 15 amino acids. The CDR3: CASSPGTGGAYGYTF. The CDR3 region has the DNA TGTGCCAGCTCACCCGGGACAGGGGGCGCGTATGGCTACACCTTC.

This clonotype was counted many times. The rearrangement joins TRBV7-9 to TRBJ1-1; unclear D gene. The CDR3 is 14 residues long. The V end lost 3 bases, the J end lost 6 bases, and 14 bases lay between the germline ends. Germline V gene data show CDR1 as SEHNR and CDR2 as FQNEAQ (reference sequence). CDR3 sequence: CASSFRTPGAEAFF. CDR3 in DNA: TGTGCCAGCAGCTTCCGGACCCCAGGCGCTGAAGCTTTCTTT.

The J gene is TRBJ2-5, the V gene TRBV4-3; D not certain. The V gene lost 1 base and the J gene lost 5 bases, with 17 bases spanning the gap. The CDR3 runs 16 residues. Germline V CDR1 and CDR2: LGHNA, YSLEER. The CDR3 DNA follows: TGCGCCAGCAGCCAAGCACTCAGGAGAGGCAGGGAGACCCAGTACTTC. This translates into CASSQALRRGRETQYF.

This clonotype was seen many times. The chain is built from TRBV30 and TRBJ1-1; D is uncertain. CDR1 and CDR2 (germline): GTSNPN, SVGIG (reference sequence). Trimming left V 3 bases short and J 0 bases short, with 11 bases between. This CDR3 comprises 14 residues. The CDR3 region is CAWREYGLNTEAFF. The CDR3 region has the DNA TGTGCCTGGAGAGAGTATGGGCTGAACACTGAAGCTTTCTTT.

The rearrangement uses TRBV28 and TRBJ1-5; tentatively, D is TRBD1 (5 bases). V lost 3 bases and J lost 2, with 20 bases in between. CDR3 length equals 18 residues. The V gene's germline CDR1 is MDHEN and CDR2 SYDVKM. The CDR3 region is CASSFLGLNQVGNQPQHF. The CDR3 nucleotides are TGTGCCAGCAGTTTCCTGGGACTCAACCAAGTGGGCAATCAGCCCCAGCATTTT.

The chain uses TRBV7-9 and TRBJ2-1; 7 bases fit TRBD1. The CDR3 is 15 residues long. Per the germline V gene, CDR1 is SEHNR and CDR2 is FQNEAQ (reference sequence). The V gene end was trimmed by 3 bases and the J gene end by 4 bases; junction bases not matched to a gene: 6. CDR3 sequence: CASSFGGQSYNEQFF. The CDR3 DNA reads as TGTGCCAGCAGCTTTGGGGGACAGAGTTACAATGAGCAGTTCTTC.

This clonotype occurred many times. The chain links TRBV10-3 to TRBJ1-2; possible D gene TRBD1, 5 bases. V dropped 2 bases and J dropped 7 bases, with 14 bases sitting between them. The length of the CDR3 is 14 residues. Per the germline V gene, CDR1 is ENHRY and CDR2 is SYGVKD. DNA of the CDR3: TGTGCCATCAGTGAGCCCGGGACTTCGGTTGGCTACACCTTC. Encoded protein: CAISEPGTSVGYTF.

In its sample, this clonotype was seen many times. This rearrangement joins TRBV24-1 to TRBJ2-1; 10 bases map to TRBD2. V lost 5 bases and J lost 9; bases outside the gene matches: 9. The CDR3 consists of 15 residues. Germline V gene lookup returns CDR1 KGHDR and CDR2 SFDVKD. The CDR3 here is CATSVKVAGGSEQFF. DNA of the CDR3: TGTGCCACCAGTGTCAAGGTAGCGGGAGGAAGTGAGCAGTTCTTC.

This clonotype was counted many times. The chain employs TRBV27 and TRBJ2-7; 11 bases fit TRBD2. Germline values: CDR1 MNHEY, CDR2 SMNVEV (reference sequence). The CDR3 totals 15 residues. Trimming removed 6 bases from V and 3 bases from J; junction bases left unmatched: 7. In nucleotides, the CDR3 is TGTGCCAGCAGCCAGACTAGCGGGGCGCTCTACGAGCAGTACTTC. Translated, it gives CASSQTSGALYEQYF.

Comments on this clonotype: This could be a read error, since a much larger clone is one nucleotide away. This sequence joins TRBV7-2 and TRBJ1-5, with 7 bases fitting TRBD1. This CDR3 has 16 residues. V trimming: 4 bases; J trimming: 0 bases; junction bases outside the gene matches: 6. Germline CDR1 SGHTA, CDR2 FQGNSA. For the CDR3, the DNA is TGTGCCAGCAGCTCAGGGGGACCTCATAGCAATCAGCCCCAGCATTTT. This encodes CASSSGGPHSNQPQHF.

This clonotype has ten or more counts. The chain has TRBV18 and TRBJ2-3; no reliable D call. Germline assignment: CDR1 KGHSH and CDR2 LQKENI. With 5 bases removed from V and 2 bases from J, the gap between germline ends came to 11 bases. The CDR3 sequence is 14 residues long. Here the CDR3 DNA reads TGTGCCAGCTCAGTCCGGGTCACCACAGATACGCAGTATTTT. The encoded protein is CASSVRVTTDTQYF.

The rearrangement links TRBV11-3 to TRBJ2-3, with D perhaps matching TRBD1 (7 bases). Germline V gene sequence: CDR1 SGHNT, CDR2 YENEEA. This CDR3 is built from 17 residues. The V and J ends lost 4 bases and 6 bases respectively, with 23 bases between them. The CDR3 region has the DNA TGTGCCAGCAGCTCAAACAGGGGACTGGCACCTAAGGATACGCAGTATTTT. This encodes CASSSNRGLAPKDTQYF.

The chain combines TRBV12-3 or TRBV12-4 with TRBJ1-3, with D unclear. V was pared by 3 bases and J by 0 bases, with 9 bases between. The CDR3 runs 15 residues. This CDR3 is CASSFEGPSGNTIYF. The CDR3 DNA follows: TGTGCCAGCAGTTTCGAAGGACCCTCTGGAAACACCATATATTTT.

This clonotype showed up just a few times. The chain links TRBV6-1 to TRBJ2-1; 10 bases are a match to TRBD2. V lost 7 bases and J lost 7; bases outside the gene matches: 7. This CDR3 is 14 amino acids long. Germline CDR1 reads MNHNS; CDR2 reads SASEGT. CDR3 sequence: CASTLAGSTNEQFF. The CDR3 DNA reads TGTGCCAGCACACTAGCGGGATCTACAAATGAGCAGTTCTTC.

Concerning this clonotype itself: This may be a read error: a much more frequent sequence differs by one nucleotide. V usage is TRBV24-1 and J usage is TRBJ2-3; no firm D call. CDR1 and CDR2 (germline): KGHDR, SFDVKD. The CDR3 spans 15 residues. This CDR3 is CATNDFSGATDTQYF. CDR3 in DNA: TGTGCCACCAATGATTTTTCAGGAGCGACAGATACGCAGTATTTT.

This clonotype was found many times. The chain couples TRBV28 to TRBJ2-7, with D maybe TRBD1 (5 bases). V gave up 8 bases and J gave up 6 bases, with 17 bases separating them. Per the germline V gene, CDR1 is MDHEN and CDR2 is SYDVKM. CDR3 size: 13 residues. CDR3 sequence reads: CASWGGNSGEQYF. The CDR3 DNA reads TGTGCCAGCTGGGGCGGTAACTCGGGCGAGCAGTACTTC.

This clonotype was observed many times. The chain employs TRBV7-8 and TRBJ2-7; the match to TRBD1 covers 8 bases. V was clipped by 2 bases and J by 7 bases; unmatched bases: 10. The CDR3 is made up of 15 amino acids. CDR1 and CDR2 (germline): SGHVS, FQNEAQ. The CDR3 sequence: CASSLWAGGSGEQYF. CDR3 bases: TGTGCCAGCAGCTTATGGGCAGGGGGCTCGGGGGAGCAGTACTTC.

This clonotype came up many times. This sequence joins TRBV6-2 or TRBV6-3 and TRBJ2-3; D is possibly TRBD2 (5 bases). Per germline, CDR1 MNHEY and CDR2 SVGEGT. The CDR3 has 13 amino acids. The V end was cut by 5 bases, the J end by 4 bases, with 10 bases between. CDR3 coding DNA: TGTGCCAGCAGTGAACGGGGTTCAGATACGCAGTATTTT. Its protein is CASSERGSDTQYF.

This clonotype has more than one count but fewer than ten. CDR3 residues: CASSLTGSGGELFF. The CDR3 nucleotides read TGCGCCAGCAGCCTAACAGGGTCCGGCGGGGAGCTGTTTTTT. J is TRBJ2-2 and V is TRBV4-1; the D gene is possibly TRBD1 (6 bases). Germline CDR1 reads MGHRA; CDR2 reads YSYEKL. This CDR3 region has 14 residues. V lost 4 bases and J lost 7, with 13 bases in between.

This clonotype was recorded at least ten times. The chain recombines TRBV7-2 with TRBJ2-1; TRBD2 is a possible D gene (7 bases). Trimming removed 1 base from V and 7 bases from J, with 17 bases in between. CDR3 length: 16 amino acids. Germline-derived CDR1 and CDR2 are SGHTA and FQGNSA. The CDR3 is CASSLDPGGGSNEQFF. The CDR3 DNA is TGTGCCAGCAGCTTAGACCCGGGGGGCGGGAGTAATGAGCAGTTCTTC.

Ten or more counts support this clonotype. The V call is TRBV11-2, the J call TRBJ2-1, with D uncertain. The CDR3 covers 13 residues. Germline lookup yields CDR1 SGHAT and CDR2 FQNNGV. V was cut by 5 bases and J by 6 bases, with 11 bases left in between. In nucleotides, the CDR3 is TGTGCCAGCAGCCCGATAAGGAGCAATGAGCAGTTCTTC. Translated, it gives CASSPIRSNEQFF.